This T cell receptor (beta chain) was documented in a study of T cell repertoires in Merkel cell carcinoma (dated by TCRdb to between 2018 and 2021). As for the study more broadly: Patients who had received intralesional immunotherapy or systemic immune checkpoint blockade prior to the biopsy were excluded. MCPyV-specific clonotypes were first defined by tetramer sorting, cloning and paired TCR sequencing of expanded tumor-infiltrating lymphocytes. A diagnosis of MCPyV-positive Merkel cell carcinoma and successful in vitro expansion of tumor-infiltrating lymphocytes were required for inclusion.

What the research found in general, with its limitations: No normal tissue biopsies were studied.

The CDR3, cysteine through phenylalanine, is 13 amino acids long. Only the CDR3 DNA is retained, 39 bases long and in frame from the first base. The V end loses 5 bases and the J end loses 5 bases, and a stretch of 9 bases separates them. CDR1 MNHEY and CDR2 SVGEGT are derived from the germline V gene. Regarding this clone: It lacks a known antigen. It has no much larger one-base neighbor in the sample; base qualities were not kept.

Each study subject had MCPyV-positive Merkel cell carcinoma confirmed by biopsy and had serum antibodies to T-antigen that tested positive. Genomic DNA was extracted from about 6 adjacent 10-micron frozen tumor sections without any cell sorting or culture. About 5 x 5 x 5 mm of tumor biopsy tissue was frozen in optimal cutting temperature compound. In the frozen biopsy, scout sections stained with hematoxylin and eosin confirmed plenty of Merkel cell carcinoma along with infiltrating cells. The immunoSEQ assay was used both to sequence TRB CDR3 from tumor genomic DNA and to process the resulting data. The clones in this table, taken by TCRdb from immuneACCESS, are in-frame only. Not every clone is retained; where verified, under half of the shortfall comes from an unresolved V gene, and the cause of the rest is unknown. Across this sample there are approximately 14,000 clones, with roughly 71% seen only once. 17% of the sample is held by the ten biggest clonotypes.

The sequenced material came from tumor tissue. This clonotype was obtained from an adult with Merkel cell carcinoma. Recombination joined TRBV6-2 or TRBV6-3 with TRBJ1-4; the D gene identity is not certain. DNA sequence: TGTGCCAGCAGTGCTCTTCGGAATGAAAAACTGTTTTTT. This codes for CASSALRNEKLFF.